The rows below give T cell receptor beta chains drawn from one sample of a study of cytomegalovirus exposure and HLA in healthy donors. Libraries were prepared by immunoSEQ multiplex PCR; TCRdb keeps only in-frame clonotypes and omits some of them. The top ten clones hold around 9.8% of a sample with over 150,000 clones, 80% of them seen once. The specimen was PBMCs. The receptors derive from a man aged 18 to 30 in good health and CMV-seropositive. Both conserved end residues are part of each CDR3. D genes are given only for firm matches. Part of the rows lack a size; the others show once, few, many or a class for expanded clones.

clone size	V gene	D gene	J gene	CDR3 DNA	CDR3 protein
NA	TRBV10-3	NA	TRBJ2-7	TGTGCCATCAGTGTTGTCAGGGGATACGAGCAGTACTTC	CAISVVRGYEQYF
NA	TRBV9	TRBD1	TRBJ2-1	TGTGCCAGCAGCGCCATCTTACGTGACAGGGTGGTTAATGAGCAGTTCTTC	CASSAILRDRVVNEQFF
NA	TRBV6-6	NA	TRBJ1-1	TGTGCCAGCAGTCCCAACCTAATCACTGAAGCTTTCTTT	CASSPNLITEAFF
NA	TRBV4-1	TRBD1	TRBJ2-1	TGCGCCAGCAGCCAAGATCGGACAGGGGGCACCTACAATGAGCAGTTCTTC	CASSQDRTGGTYNEQFF
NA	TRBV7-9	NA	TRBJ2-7	TGTGCCAGCAGCCCGGACTTTTACGGGGAGCAGTACTTC	CASSPDFYGEQYF
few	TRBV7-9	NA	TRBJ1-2	TGTGCCAGCAGCTTGGGGGCGGATCAGAGTAACTATGGCTACACCTTC	CASSLGADQSNYGYTF
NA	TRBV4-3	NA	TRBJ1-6	TGCGCCAGCAGTCAAGGCGGGACCGTTAATTCACCCCTCCACTTT	CASSQGGTVNSPLHF
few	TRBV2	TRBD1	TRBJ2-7	TGTGCCGGAAGTCGAGGGGACAGGGGGCTCAACGAGCAGTACTTC	CAGSRGDRGLNEQYF
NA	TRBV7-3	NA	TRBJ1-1	TGTGCCAGCAGCTTCGGGGAAGGCACTGAAGCTTTCTTT	CASSFGEGTEAFF
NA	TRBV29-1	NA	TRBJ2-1	TGCAGCGTTGCATACCACACTACTGAGAATGAGCAGTTCTTC	CSVAYHTTENEQFF
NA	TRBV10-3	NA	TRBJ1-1	TGTGCCATCAGTGAGGGGCGCGGGTGGACTGAAGCTTTCTTT	CAISEGRGWTEAFF
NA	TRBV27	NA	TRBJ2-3	TGTGCCAGCAGTTTTGGACAGTACACAGATACGCAGTATTTT	CASSFGQYTDTQYF
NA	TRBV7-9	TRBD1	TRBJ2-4	TGTGCCAGCAGCTTAGGTACCAGGGGGCGTGAAAACATTCAGTACTTC	CASSLGTRGRENIQYF
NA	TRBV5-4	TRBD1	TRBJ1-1	TGTGCCAGCAGCTTCGGACAGGGCCTTGAAGCTTTCTTT	CASSFGQGLEAFF
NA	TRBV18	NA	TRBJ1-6	TGTGCCAGCTCAGACCGGGACATCATAACCCTCCACTTT	CASSDRDIITLHF
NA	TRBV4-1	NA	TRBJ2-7	TGCGCCAGCAGCCAAACAGGCGGCCCCCTGTGGTACGAGCAGTACTTC	CASSQTGGPLWYEQYF
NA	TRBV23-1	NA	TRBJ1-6	TGCGCCAGCAGTCAATCTCCGGGGGGGGTCCGGAGGGTTTCACCCCTCCACTTT	CASSQSPGGVRRVSPLHF
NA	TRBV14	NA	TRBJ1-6	TGTGCCAGCAGCCTAGACAGGTTTCATTCACCCCTCCACTTT	CASSLDRFHSPLHF
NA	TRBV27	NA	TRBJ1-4	TGTGCCAGCAGTCCCCGGGGTATGGCTGAAAAACTGTTTTTT	CASSPRGMAEKLFF
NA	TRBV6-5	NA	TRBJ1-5	TGTGCCAGCGGGCTGGTAGGGGGCAATCAGCCCCAGCATTTT	CASGLVGGNQPQHF
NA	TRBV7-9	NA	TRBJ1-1	TGTGCCAGCAGCTTAATTTTCGGAGGGACTGAAGCTTTCTTT	CASSLIFGGTEAFF